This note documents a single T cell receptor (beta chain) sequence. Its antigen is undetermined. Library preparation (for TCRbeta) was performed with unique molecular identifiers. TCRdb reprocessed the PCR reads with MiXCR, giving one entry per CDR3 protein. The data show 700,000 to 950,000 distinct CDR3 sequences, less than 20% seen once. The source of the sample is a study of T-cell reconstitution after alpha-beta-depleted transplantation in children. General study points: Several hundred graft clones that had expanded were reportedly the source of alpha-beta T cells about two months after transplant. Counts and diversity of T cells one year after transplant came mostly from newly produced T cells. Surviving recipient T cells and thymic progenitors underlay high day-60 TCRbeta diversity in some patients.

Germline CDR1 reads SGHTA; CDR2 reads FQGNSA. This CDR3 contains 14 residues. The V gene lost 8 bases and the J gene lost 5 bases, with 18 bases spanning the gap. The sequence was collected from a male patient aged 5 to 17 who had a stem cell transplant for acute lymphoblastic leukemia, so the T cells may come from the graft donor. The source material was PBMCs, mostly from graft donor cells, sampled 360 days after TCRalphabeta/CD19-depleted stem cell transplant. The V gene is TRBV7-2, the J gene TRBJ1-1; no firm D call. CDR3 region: CASLVPRKRTEAFF. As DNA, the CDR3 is TGTGCCAGCCTCGTACCCCGGAAGAGGACTGAAGCTTTCTTT.